The clone carrying this TCR beta chain was seen repeatedly, ten times or more. Antigen: not known. These data belong to a study of CD8 T cells in ankylosing spondylitis. Study-wide results and limits: There was a TCR beta motif, made of eight highly homologous variants, that appeared characteristic of ankylosing spondylitis blood. A number of the motif variants had already been described in reactive arthritis synovial fluid and blood. In ankylosing spondylitis patients, matched synovial fluid reportedly showed significant enrichment of disease-linked clones.

This CDR3 is 15 amino acids long. CDR1 SGDLS and CDR2 YYNGEE come from the germline V gene. V gave up 4 bases and J gave up 2 bases; unmatched junction bases: 6. Libraries for TCR beta were made by quantitative 5'-RACE with molecular barcodes. From the 5' RACE reads, TCRdb called clonotypes with MiXCR, one entry per CDR3 protein. The sample carries roughly 46,000 distinct CDR3 sequences, around 3.8% recorded once. The chain employs TRBV9 and TRBJ2-7, with 10 positions matching TRBD2. The sample consisted of blood, either unsorted or a sorted T cell fraction (not recorded which). The clonotype originates from a female donor with ankylosing spondylitis or in good health (not recorded which). In nucleotides, the CDR3 is TGTGCCAGCAGCTTCAGCGGGGGGGCTACCTACGAGCAGTACTTC. Residues: CASSFSGGATYEQYF.